This is a list of T cell receptor beta chains from one sample in a study of blood T cells in healthy people across ages. TCRdb reprocessed the 5' RACE reads with MiXCR, giving one entry per CDR3 protein. The data contain approximately 1.5 million distinct CDR3 sequences, 35% to 45% of them seen just once; the ten biggest clones take up just over 4%. The specimen was blood. These receptors all come from a woman younger than 30 in good health. Both conserved end residues are part of each CDR3. Each record gives: V gene, J gene, D gene, clone size, CDR3 DNA, CDR3 protein. A D gene is named only where the DNA matches it firmly. The size field is filled for only some rows; it gives once, few, many or a size class.

v_call: TRBV7-2
j_call: TRBJ1-4
d_call: TRBD1
clone_size: once
cdr3_nt: TGTGCCAGCAGCCCCAGGGACAGGGGCTTTGAAAAACTGTTTTTT
cdr3_aa: CASSPRDRGFEKLFF

v_call: TRBV7-9
j_call: TRBJ1-2
d_call: .
clone_size: few
cdr3_nt: TGTGCCAGCAGGCCCCTCCGGGCCGGGGATCCCTTGGGGGGCTATGGCTACACCTTC
cdr3_aa: CASRPLRAGDPLGGYGYTF

v_call: TRBV20-1
j_call: TRBJ2-1
d_call: TRBD2
clone_size: .
cdr3_nt: TGCAGTGCCCGAGCGGGGACTAGCGGGCCAGGGAGGAATGAGCAGTTCTTC
cdr3_aa: CSARAGTSGPGRNEQFF

v_call: TRBV29-1
j_call: TRBJ1-2
d_call: .
clone_size: few
cdr3_nt: TGCAGCGTTGGGACCCACTATGGCTACACCTTC
cdr3_aa: CSVGTHYGYTF

v_call: TRBV25-1
j_call: TRBJ2-6
d_call: TRBD1
clone_size: .
cdr3_nt: TGTGCCAGCAGTGGACGACAGGGTAGGTCCGGGGCCAACGTCCTGACTTTC
cdr3_aa: CASSGRQGRSGANVLTF

v_call: TRBV2
j_call: TRBJ2-7
d_call: .
clone_size: .
cdr3_nt: TGTGCCAGCACACAGGGCGTACCCTACGAGCAGTACTTC
cdr3_aa: CASTQGVPYEQYF

v_call: TRBV7-2
j_call: TRBJ2-6
d_call: .
clone_size: .
cdr3_nt: TGTGCCAGCAGCTTAGCGGGAGGCCACGGCTCTGGGGCCAACGTCCTGACTTTC
cdr3_aa: CASSLAGGHGSGANVLTF

v_call: TRBV12-3/TRBV12-4
j_call: TRBJ2-7
d_call: TRBD1
clone_size: many
cdr3_nt: TGTGCCAGCAGTTTCTTAGGACAGGCCTACGAGCAGTACTTC
cdr3_aa: CASSFLGQAYEQYF

v_call: TRBV7-2
j_call: TRBJ2-3
d_call: TRBD2
clone_size: few
cdr3_nt: TGTGCCAGCAGCTGGGGACTAGCGGGGGGGACCACAGATACGCAGTATTTT
cdr3_aa: CASSWGLAGGTTDTQYF

v_call: TRBV20-1
j_call: TRBJ2-7
d_call: TRBD2
clone_size: once
cdr3_nt: TGCAGTGCCTTCGTACTAGCGGGGGTAACCTACGAGCAGTACTTC
cdr3_aa: CSAFVLAGVTYEQYF

v_call: TRBV5-1
j_call: TRBJ2-1
d_call: .
clone_size: .
cdr3_nt: TGCGCCAGCAGCTTAAGCAGGACTTCAAATGAGCAGTTCTTC
cdr3_aa: CASSLSRTSNEQFF

v_call: TRBV7-2
j_call: TRBJ2-1
d_call: .
clone_size: few
cdr3_nt: TGTGCCAGCAGCTTAGCGCTTTACTCCTACAATGAGCAGTTCTTC
cdr3_aa: CASSLALYSYNEQFF

v_call: TRBV15
j_call: TRBJ2-7
d_call: .
clone_size: .
cdr3_nt: TGTGCCACCAGCAGAGATGGAGACAACACCTACGAGCAGTACTTC
cdr3_aa: CATSRDGDNTYEQYF

v_call: TRBV20-1
j_call: TRBJ2-3
d_call: .
clone_size: many
cdr3_nt: TGCAGTGCTAGAGAGAGCCTCACAGATACGCAGTATTTT
cdr3_aa: CSARESLTDTQYF

v_call: TRBV12-3/TRBV12-4
j_call: TRBJ2-3
d_call: .
clone_size: .
cdr3_nt: TGTGCCAGCAGTTCCCCGGGAGCAGGGATTGCAGATACGCAGTATTTT
cdr3_aa: CASSSPGAGIADTQYF

v_call: TRBV28
j_call: TRBJ2-7
d_call: .
clone_size: few
cdr3_nt: TGTGCCAGCAGTTTTTCGGTTTGGGCCGTCCATCGCGAGCAGTACTTC
cdr3_aa: CASSFSVWAVHREQYF

v_call: TRBV7-6
j_call: TRBJ2-7
d_call: TRBD1
clone_size: few
cdr3_nt: TGTGCCAGCAGCGAAGACAGGGGGCGATTTTCTGAGCAGTACTTC
cdr3_aa: CASSEDRGRFSEQYF

v_call: TRBV20-1
j_call: TRBJ2-7
d_call: .
clone_size: .
cdr3_nt: TGCAGGGTCTCTGACCCCTACGAGCAGTACTTC
cdr3_aa: CRVSDPYEQYF

v_call: TRBV5-4
j_call: TRBJ1-1
d_call: .
clone_size: .
cdr3_nt: TGTGCCAGCACCCGGGGAGGGGCAACTGAAGCTTTCTTT
cdr3_aa: CASTRGGATEAFF

v_call: TRBV4-2
j_call: TRBJ2-1
d_call: .
clone_size: .
cdr3_nt: TGTGCCAGCAAGGGGGAGTCGGGGACCCAGTTCTTC
cdr3_aa: CASKGESGTQFF

v_call: TRBV29-1
j_call: TRBJ1-1
d_call: .
clone_size: few
cdr3_nt: TGCAGCGTTGCGTCCTCCCGATACACTGAAGCTTTCTTT
cdr3_aa: CSVASSRYTEAFF

v_call: TRBV6-5
j_call: TRBJ2-7
d_call: .
clone_size: .
cdr3_nt: TGTGCCAGCAGTCGCGCCGACGGATCCTACGAGCAGTACTTC
cdr3_aa: CASSRADGSYEQYF

v_call: TRBV20-1
j_call: TRBJ2-5
d_call: TRBD1
clone_size: .
cdr3_nt: TGCAGTGCTAGGCCCCCAGGGGGCTCGGAGACCCAGTACTTC
cdr3_aa: CSARPPGGSETQYF

v_call: TRBV6-2/TRBV6-3
j_call: TRBJ2-3
d_call: .
clone_size: once
cdr3_nt: TGTGCCAGCAGTTACTCTCGGGGGCGGAGTGGAACAGATACGCAGTATTTT
cdr3_aa: CASSYSRGRSGTDTQYF

v_call: TRBV9
j_call: TRBJ2-3
d_call: TRBD2
clone_size: .
cdr3_nt: TGTGCCAGCAGCGGGGGGACTAGCGGAGGGGATACGCAGTATTTT
cdr3_aa: CASSGGTSGGDTQYF

v_call: TRBV20-1
j_call: TRBJ2-1
d_call: .
clone_size: few
cdr3_nt: TGCAGTGCTAGAGAGGCTCTTTACAATGAGCAGTTCTTC
cdr3_aa: CSAREALYNEQFF

v_call: TRBV7-7
j_call: TRBJ2-7
d_call: .
clone_size: few
cdr3_nt: TGTGCTAGCTCCTGTCTAGAAGAGGTCTACGAGCAGTACTTC
cdr3_aa: CASSCLEEVYEQYF

v_call: TRBV24-1
j_call: TRBJ1-5
d_call: .
clone_size: .
cdr3_nt: TGTGCCACCAGTGATCCAGATCAGCCCCAGCATTTT
cdr3_aa: CATSDPDQPQHF

v_call: TRBV20-1
j_call: TRBJ2-5
d_call: .
clone_size: .
cdr3_nt: TGCAGTGCTAGAGCTCGTGGGTCCCGTCTGGACGAGACCCAGTACTTC
cdr3_aa: CSARARGSRLDETQYF

v_call: TRBV20-1
j_call: TRBJ1-5
d_call: TRBD1
clone_size: .
cdr3_nt: TGCAGTGCTAGAGAGGGACAGGCGGATCAGCCCCAGCATTTT
cdr3_aa: CSAREGQADQPQHF

v_call: TRBV6-5
j_call: TRBJ2-3
d_call: .
clone_size: .
cdr3_nt: TGTGCCAGCACGATAAGCGGGACAGATACGCAGTATTTT
cdr3_aa: CASTISGTDTQYF

v_call: TRBV4-3
j_call: TRBJ2-2
d_call: TRBD1
clone_size: .
cdr3_nt: TGCGCCAGCGAACAGGGGAAGCACACCGGGGAGCTGTTTTTT
cdr3_aa: CASEQGKHTGELFF

v_call: TRBV4-3
j_call: TRBJ1-2
d_call: .
clone_size: few
cdr3_nt: TGCGCCAGCAGCCAAATACTCAACTATGGCTACACCTTC
cdr3_aa: CASSQILNYGYTF

v_call: TRBV29-1
j_call: TRBJ1-1
d_call: TRBD1
clone_size: .
cdr3_nt: TGCAGCGAACTACAGGGGGCCCACACTGAAGCTTTCTTT
cdr3_aa: CSELQGAHTEAFF

v_call: TRBV2
j_call: TRBJ2-5
d_call: TRBD2
clone_size: .
cdr3_nt: TGTGCCAGCAGTGACAGCGGGAAGGGGGAGACCCAGTACTTC
cdr3_aa: CASSDSGKGETQYF

v_call: TRBV7-2
j_call: TRBJ1-2
d_call: TRBD1
clone_size: few
cdr3_nt: TGTGCCAGCAGCTCTGCGGACAGGGGGGTAGATGGCTACACCTTC
cdr3_aa: CASSSADRGVDGYTF

v_call: TRBV9
j_call: TRBJ1-4
d_call: .
clone_size: .
cdr3_nt: TGTGCCAGCAGCGTAGACTCCTGGCTAGGGGCTAATGAAAAACTGTTTTTT
cdr3_aa: CASSVDSWLGANEKLFF

v_call: TRBV4-3
j_call: TRBJ2-7
d_call: .
clone_size: many
cdr3_nt: TGCGCCAGCAGCCAAGATTTAGGGTACGAGCAGTACTTC
cdr3_aa: CASSQDLGYEQYF